This TCR beta chain came from a study of OX40 agonist ivuxolimab in advanced cancers. Study-level information: Every patient in dose escalation had hepatocellular carcinoma, melanoma, renal cell or head and neck cancer.

The CDR3 covers 16 residues. Germline V CDR1 and CDR2: SGHVS, FQNEAQ. V shed 2 bases and J shed 0 bases, with 10 bases lying between them. Repertoires were generated with immunoSEQ multiplex PCR, while TCRdb's copy carries only in-frame clones and drops some. The table lists about 90,000 clones, around 90% of them singletons, with over 7% in the top ten. The receptor's source is an adult with an advanced solid tumor such as melanoma, head and neck, liver or kidney cancer. The chain couples TRBV7-8 to TRBJ1-4; D not resolved. This material consisted of CD4+ or CD8+ T cells sorted from blood, taken in a trial of the OX40 agonist ivuxolimab. For the CDR3, the DNA is TGTGCCAGCAGCTTACTAGAATTTGCAACTAATGAAAAACTGTTTTTT. Translating it yields CASSLLEFATNEKLFF.